This T cell receptor (beta chain) was retrieved from a study of cytomegalovirus exposure and HLA in healthy donors. A multiplex PCR was run with 60 Vbeta primers and 13 Jbeta primers. Sequencing was performed with immunoSEQ multiplex PCR; in TCRdb, only in-frame clones are kept and a portion is missing. There are under 200,000 clones in the sample; about 81% occur only once, and under 2% lies in the top ten. This clone was found a few times. The V and J ends lost 5 bases and 10 bases respectively, with 15 bases between them. The CDR3 covers 12 residues. In germline, CDR1 is SGHNT, CDR2 YYREEE (reference sequence).

The sequence came from a woman younger than 30 in good health and CMV-seronegative. Material for sequencing was PBMCs. The chain links TRBV5-4 to TRBJ1-2; a weak D match, TRBD1 (5 bases). As DNA, the CDR3 is TGTGCCAGCAGGGTTGGGACTATGGCCTACACCTTC. As protein: CASRVGTMAYTF. Combining the CDR3 with reference TRBV5-4 and TRBJ1-2 gives the whole variable domain ETGVTQSPTHLIKTRGQQVTLRCSSQSGHNTVSWYQQALGQGPQFIFQYYREEENGRGNFPPRFSGLQFPNYSSELNVNALELDDSALYLCASRVGTMAYTFGSGTRLTVV.